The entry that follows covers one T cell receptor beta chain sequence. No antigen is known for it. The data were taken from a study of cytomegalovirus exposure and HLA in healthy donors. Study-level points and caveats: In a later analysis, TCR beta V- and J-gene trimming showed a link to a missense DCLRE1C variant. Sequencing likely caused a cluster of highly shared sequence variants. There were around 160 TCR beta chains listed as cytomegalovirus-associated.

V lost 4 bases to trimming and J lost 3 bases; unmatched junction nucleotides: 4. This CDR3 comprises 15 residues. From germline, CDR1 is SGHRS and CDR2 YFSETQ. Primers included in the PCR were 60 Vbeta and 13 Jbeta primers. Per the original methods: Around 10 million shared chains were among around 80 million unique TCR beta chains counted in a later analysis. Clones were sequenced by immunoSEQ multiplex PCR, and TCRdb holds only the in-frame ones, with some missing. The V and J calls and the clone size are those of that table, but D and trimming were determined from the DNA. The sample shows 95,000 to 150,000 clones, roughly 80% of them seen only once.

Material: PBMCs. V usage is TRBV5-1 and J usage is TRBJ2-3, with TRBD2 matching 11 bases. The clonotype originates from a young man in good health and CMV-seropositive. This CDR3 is CASSELAGATDTQYF. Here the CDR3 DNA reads TGCGCCAGCAGCGAACTAGCGGGAGCTACAGATACGCAGTATTTT.